This T cell receptor beta chain was sequenced in a study of CD8+ T cells in alopecia areata. Following RNA extraction, reverse transcription yielded cDNA that acted as the sequencing template. Here immunoSEQ multiplex PCR was the method, and the copy in TCRdb shows in-frame clones only, minus some. The sample has some 150,000 clones, more than 85% seen once. This clone was observed a few times. The antigen remains unidentified. Treatment meaning: oral pan-JAK inhibitor, 5-10 mg twice daily. The CDR3 spans 13 residues. V lost 6 bases and J lost 9; bases outside the gene matches: 6. Germline V gene data show CDR1 as SNHLY and CDR2 as FYNNEI. General observations from the study: Normal skin contains resident alphabeta T cells, and these are also sequenced in scalp samples.

This sample comprised CD8+ T cells sorted from blood, obtained at week 4, from a patient treated with tofacitinib. V gene TRBV2 combines with J gene TRBJ2-1, with 9 bases aligning to TRBD2. This clonotype was sampled from a human donor with alopecia areata. Here the CDR3 reads CASRGGTSFEQFF. As DNA, the CDR3 is TGTGCCAGCAGAGGAGGGACTAGCTTTGAGCAGTTCTTC.